A few counts support the clone carrying this T cell receptor (beta chain). The data originate from a study of cytomegalovirus exposure and HLA in healthy donors. The CDR3 totals 17 residues. Germline V gene sequence: CDR1 MDHEN, CDR2 SYDVKM. With V trimmed by 3 bases and J by 0 bases, 8 bases remained unmatched. This PCR relied on a set of 60 Vbeta primers and 13 Jbeta primers. Produced via immunoSEQ multiplex PCR; TCRdb's table is partial and in-frame only. The sample lists more than 100,000 clones, roughly three quarters occurring once. This TCR was recovered from a woman aged 55-75 years in good health and CMV-seronegative. Sequencing was carried out using PBMCs. This chain uses TRBV28 with TRBJ2-3, with 8 bases aligning to TRBD2. The CDR3 loop is CASSLGRSGGSTDTQYF. CDR3 nucleotides: TGTGCCAGCAGTTTGGGTAGATCGGGAGGGAGCACAGATACGCAGTATTTT.